The clone carrying this T cell receptor beta chain was counted between two and nine times. This sample stems from a study of early T cells in non-severe SARS-CoV-2 infection. Trimming shortened V by 2 bases and J by 11 bases, and 17 bases separated the two germline ends. The CDR3 consists of 14 residues. Germline CDR1 and CDR2: MRHNA and SNTAGT. TCRdb itself ran the 5' RACE reads through MiXCR, one entry per CDR3 protein. This table holds 25,000 to 30,000 distinct CDR3 sequences, 4.5% to 5.5% found once. The sequenced material came from whole blood. This sequence joins TRBV6-4 and TRBJ2-3; maybe TRBD2 (6 bases). The origin of this receptor is an adult who was a healthcare worker with PCR-confirmed SARS-CoV-2 infection or an uninfected control (not recorded which). The CDR3 nucleotides read TGTGCCAGCAGTGACAGAGGGACTGTAAATCGGCAGTATTTT. Its translation: CASSDRGTVNRQYF.